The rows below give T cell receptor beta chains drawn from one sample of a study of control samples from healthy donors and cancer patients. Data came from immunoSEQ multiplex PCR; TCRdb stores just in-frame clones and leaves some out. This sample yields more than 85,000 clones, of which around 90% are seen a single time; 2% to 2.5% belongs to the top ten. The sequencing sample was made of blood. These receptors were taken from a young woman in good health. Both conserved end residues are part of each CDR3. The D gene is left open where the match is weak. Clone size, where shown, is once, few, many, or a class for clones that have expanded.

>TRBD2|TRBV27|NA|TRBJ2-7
CASSLSTSGVAYEQYF
TGTGCCAGCAGTTTATCGACTAGCGGGGTCGCCTACGAGCAGTACTTC
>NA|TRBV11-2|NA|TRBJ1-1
CASSLDGWSGVGTEAFF
TGTGCCAGCAGCTTAGATGGGTGGAGTGGGGTCGGCACTGAAGCTTTCTTT
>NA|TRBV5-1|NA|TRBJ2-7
CASSWLAASPVEQYF
TGCGCCAGCAGCTGGCTAGCAGCATCTCCCGTCGAGCAGTACTTC
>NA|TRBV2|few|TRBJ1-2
CASSGPYYGYTF
TGTGCCAGCAGTGGGCCGTACTATGGCTACACCTTC
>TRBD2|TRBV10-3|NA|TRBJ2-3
CAISESASGILTDTQYF
TGTGCCATCAGTGAGTCGGCTAGCGGGATTCTCACAGATACGCAGTATTTT
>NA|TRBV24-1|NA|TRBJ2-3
CATSDPGTADKDTQYF
TGTGCCACCAGTGATCCCGGGACTGCCGATAAGGATACGCAGTATTTT
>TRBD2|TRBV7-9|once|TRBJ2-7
CASSLTSGRVDEQYF
TGTGCCAGCAGCTTGACTAGCGGGAGGGTCGACGAGCAGTACTTC
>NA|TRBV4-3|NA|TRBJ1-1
CASSLNQYTEAFF
TGCGCCAGCAGCCTTAACCAGTACACTGAAGCTTTCTTT
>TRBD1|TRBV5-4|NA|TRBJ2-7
CASSQGGESSYEQYF
TGTGCCAGCAGCCAAGGGGGCGAGAGCTCCTACGAGCAGTACTTC
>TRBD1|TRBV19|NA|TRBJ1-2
CASLRTGDPHNYGYTF
TGTGCCAGCCTTCGGACAGGGGACCCACATAACTATGGCTACACCTTC
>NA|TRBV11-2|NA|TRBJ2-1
CASSLGGYNEQFF
TGTGCCAGCAGCTTAGGGGGTTACAATGAGCAGTTCTTC
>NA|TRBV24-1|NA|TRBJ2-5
CATALRDKQETQYF
TGTGCCACTGCCCTGAGGGACAAACAAGAGACCCAGTACTTC
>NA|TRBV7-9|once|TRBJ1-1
CASSNSRTGRTEAFF
TGTGCCAGCAGCAACTCTCGTACGGGGAGGACTGAAGCTTTCTTT
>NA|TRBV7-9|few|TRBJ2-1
CASTSPGRAGAYNEQFF
TGTGCCAGCACCAGTCCCGGTAGGGCGGGGGCGTACAATGAGCAGTTCTTC
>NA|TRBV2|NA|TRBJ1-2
CASTIGPANYGYTF
TGTGCCAGCACGATAGGGCCTGCTAACTATGGCTACACCTTC
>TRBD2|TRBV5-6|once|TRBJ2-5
CASSLVLLAGGETQYF
TGTGCCAGCAGCTTGGTTCTGCTAGCGGGAGGGGAGACCCAGTACTTC
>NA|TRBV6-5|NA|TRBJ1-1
CASSLRSQGWNTEAFF
TGTGCCAGCAGTTTAAGGTCCCAGGGGTGGAACACTGAAGCTTTCTTT
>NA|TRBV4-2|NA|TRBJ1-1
CASSQDSRATAFF
TGTGCCAGCAGCCAAGATAGCAGGGCCACAGCTTTCTTT
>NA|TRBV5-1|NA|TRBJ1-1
CASSLGRGSEAFF
TGCGCCAGCAGCTTGGGCCGGGGCTCTGAAGCTTTCTTT
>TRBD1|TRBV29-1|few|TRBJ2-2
CSVGGQGAGGELFF
TGCAGCGTTGGAGGGCAGGGGGCTGGCGGGGAGCTGTTTTTT
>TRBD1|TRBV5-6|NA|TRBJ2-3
CASKDRGPVGSTDTQYF
TGTGCCAGCAAGGACAGGGGGCCGGTGGGTAGCACAGATACGCAGTATTTT
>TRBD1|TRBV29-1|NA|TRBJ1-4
CSVSTGNDEKLFF
TGCAGCGTTTCGACAGGGAATGATGAAAAACTGTTTTTT
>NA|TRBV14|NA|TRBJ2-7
CASRPMGAYEQYF
TGTGCCAGCAGGCCTATGGGGGCCTACGAGCAGTACTTC
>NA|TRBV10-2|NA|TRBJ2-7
CASSREAAYEQYF
TGCGCCAGCAGCAGGGAAGCAGCCTACGAGCAGTACTTC